This is a list of T cell receptor beta chains from one sample in a study of long-term antiretroviral therapy in people with HIV. Measured with immunoSEQ multiplex PCR; TCRdb has only the in-frame clones, and not every one. The sample records about 26,000 clones, approximately 78% being singletons. Sequencing was performed on unsorted PBMCs, taken 2.9 years after starting antiretroviral therapy. The receptors stem from a man aged 45-65 years with HIV. Each CDR3 is given with its conserved first and last residue. D genes are given only for firm matches. Size values are once, few and many counts, or a class for expanded clones, and some rows have none.

J gene | V gene | D gene | clone size | CDR3 protein
TRBJ1-2 | TRBV7-9 | NA | NA | CASSLGRSGSGYTF
TRBJ1-1 | TRBV27 | TRBD1 | NA | CASSFATGSTEAFF
TRBJ2-1 | TRBV6-1 | NA | NA | CASSGGAGYPSYNEQFF
TRBJ1-1 | TRBV18 | NA | NA | CASSLQGMNTEAFF
TRBJ1-1 | TRBV9 | TRBD1 | once | CASSVGRQGRGTEAFF
TRBJ1-2 | TRBV5-6 | NA | NA | CASSLAGGRRNYGYTF
TRBJ1-1 | TRBV15 | NA | NA | CATSNRLNTEAFF
TRBJ2-2 | TRBV7-2 | NA | few | CASSLVGVLDTGELFF
TRBJ1-2 | TRBV30 | NA | NA | CAWIRWGVDYGYTF
TRBJ1-6 | TRBV10-3 | TRBD1 | NA | CAISRQGLNSPLHF
TRBJ2-4 | TRBV28 | NA | NA | CASISAGGIQYF
TRBJ1-4 | TRBV28 | TRBD1 | NA | CASSRDRGEKLFF
TRBJ1-2 | TRBV7-9 | NA | NA | CASSLEVGPQGYTF
TRBJ2-5 | TRBV5-4 | TRBD2 | NA | CASSWTSGGGETQYF
TRBJ2-3 | TRBV9 | TRBD2 | NA | CASSGGGLVGTDTQYF
TRBJ1-6 | TRBV19 | NA | once | CASSARWGRSYNSPLHF
TRBJ2-1 | TRBV28 | TRBD2 | NA | CASRLGGSSYNEQFF
TRBJ2-7 | TRBV7-3 | NA | NA | CASSLSGGRAYEQYF
TRBJ2-7 | TRBV10-3 | NA | few | CAISDTFGTYEQYF
TRBJ2-7 | TRBV29-1 | TRBD2 | NA | CSVSGGGASSYEQYF
TRBJ1-2 | TRBV12-5 | NA | once | CASGLGTRGGYTF
TRBJ1-2 | TRBV7-2 | NA | NA | CASSFYATNYGYTF
TRBJ2-3 | TRBV5-1 | NA | NA | CASSSSTDTQYF
TRBJ1-1 | TRBV11-2 | NA | NA | CASSSSGVPNTEAFF
TRBJ1-2 | TRBV6-5 | TRBD1 | NA | CASSYSMGQGDYGYTF
TRBJ2-7 | TRBV18 | NA | NA | CASSQGAQSGATYEQYF
TRBJ2-5 | TRBV27 | NA | NA | CASSSARIGPQYF
TRBJ1-1 | TRBV5-4 | NA | NA | CASSLAREEAFF
TRBJ1-2 | TRBV19 | TRBD1 | NA | CASSTRDRGPGYTF
TRBJ1-1 | TRBV28 | NA | NA | CASSFETEAFF
TRBJ2-1 | TRBV9 | TRBD2 | NA | CASSVTSGDYNEQFF
TRBJ2-1 | TRBV5-1 | TRBD2 | NA | CASSGEGFQEFNEQFF
TRBJ2-2 | TRBV11-1 | TRBD1 | NA | CASSLNRGQGASNTGELFF
TRBJ1-1 | TRBV5-4 | NA | NA | CASSYPLKDTEAFF
TRBJ2-7 | TRBV6-5 | TRBD1 | NA | CATKRGRTSYEQYF
TRBJ2-7 | TRBV2 | TRBD2 | few | CASTLAETAYEQYF
TRBJ2-5 | TRBV5-6 | NA | NA | CASSGDFQETQYF
TRBJ2-7 | TRBV11-2 | NA | NA | CASSSFRDTYEQYF
TRBJ1-6 | TRBV4-3 | NA | NA | CASSLGTYSSYNSPLHF
TRBJ1-6 | TRBV9 | NA | NA | CASSARVGSPLHF
TRBJ2-1 | TRBV7-2 | TRBD2 | NA | CASSTLPPGLVTSEQFF
TRBJ1-5 | TRBV28 | TRBD1 | NA | CASSSTGVQPQHF
TRBJ2-7 | TRBV12-5 | NA | once | CASGLGTGPTNF
TRBJ1-5 | TRBV7-2 | NA | few | CASSLEQINNQPQHF
TRBJ2-1 | TRBV7-9 | NA | NA | CASSRIGGEQFF
TRBJ1-2 | TRBV2 | TRBD1 | NA | CASSGQGAGGYTF
TRBJ2-5 | TRBV9 | TRBD2 | NA | CASSVSPSTSAQETQYF